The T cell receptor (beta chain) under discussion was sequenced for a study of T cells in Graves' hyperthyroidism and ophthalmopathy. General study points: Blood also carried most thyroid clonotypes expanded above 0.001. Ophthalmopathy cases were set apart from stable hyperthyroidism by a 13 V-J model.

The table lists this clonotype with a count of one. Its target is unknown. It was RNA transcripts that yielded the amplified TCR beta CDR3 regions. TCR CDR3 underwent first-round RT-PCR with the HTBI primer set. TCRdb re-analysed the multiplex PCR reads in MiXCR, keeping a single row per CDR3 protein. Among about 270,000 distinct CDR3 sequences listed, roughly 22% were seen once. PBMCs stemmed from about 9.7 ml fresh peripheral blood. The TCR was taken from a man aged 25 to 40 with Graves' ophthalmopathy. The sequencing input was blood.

Here the CDR3 DNA reads TGTGCCAGCAGTGAAGCGGGGGACGAGGAGCAGTACTTC. It encodes CASSEAGDEEQYF. The genes are TRBV6-1 and TRBJ2-7, with D perhaps being TRBD1 or TRBD2 (5 bases each). Trimming took 0 bases from V and 7 from J, leaving 10 bases between them. The germline V gene encodes CDR1 MNHNS and CDR2 SASEGT. The CDR3 covers 13 residues.